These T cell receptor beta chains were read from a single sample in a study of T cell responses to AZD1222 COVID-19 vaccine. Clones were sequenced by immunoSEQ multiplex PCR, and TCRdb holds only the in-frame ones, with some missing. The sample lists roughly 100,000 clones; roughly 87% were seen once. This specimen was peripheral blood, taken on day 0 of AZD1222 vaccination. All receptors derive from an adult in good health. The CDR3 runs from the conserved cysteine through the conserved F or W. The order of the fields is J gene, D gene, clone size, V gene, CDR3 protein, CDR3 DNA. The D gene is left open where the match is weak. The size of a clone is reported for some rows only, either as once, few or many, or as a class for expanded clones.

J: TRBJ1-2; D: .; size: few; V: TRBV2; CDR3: CASSEKLTLGLSIYGYTF; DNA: TGTGCCAGCAGTGAAAAGCTGACCCTGGGCCTCTCGATCTATGGCTACACCTTC
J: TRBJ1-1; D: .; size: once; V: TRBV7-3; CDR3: CASSFGGNTEAFF; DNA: TGTGCCAGCAGCTTCGGGGGGAACACTGAAGCTTTCTTT
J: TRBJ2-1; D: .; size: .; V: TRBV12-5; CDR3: CASGLEPVSYNEQFF; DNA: TGTGCTAGTGGTTTGGAGCCCGTTTCCTACAATGAGCAGTTCTTC
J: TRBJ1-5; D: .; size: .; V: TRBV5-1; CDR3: CASSLDGALGPQHF; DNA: TGCGCCAGCAGCTTGGATGGGGCACTAGGGCCCCAGCATTTT
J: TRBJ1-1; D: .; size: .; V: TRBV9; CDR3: CASSVGGQSTEAFF; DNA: TGTGCCAGCAGCGTAGGGGGACAAAGTACCGAAGCTTTCTTT
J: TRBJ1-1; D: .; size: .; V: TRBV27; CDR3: CASQKQSGPTTEAFF; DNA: TGTGCCAGCCAGAAACAATCTGGGCCGACCACTGAAGCTTTCTTT
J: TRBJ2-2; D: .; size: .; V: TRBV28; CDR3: CASSLATGELFF; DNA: TGTGCCAGCAGTTTAGCAACCGGGGAGCTGTTTTTT
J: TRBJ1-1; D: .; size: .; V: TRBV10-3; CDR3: CAISKQGNTEAFF; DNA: TGTGCCATCAGTAAACAGGGGAACACTGAAGCTTTCTTT
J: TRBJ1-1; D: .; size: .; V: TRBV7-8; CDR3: CASSPFTNTEAFF; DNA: TGTGCCAGCAGCCCCTTTACGAACACTGAAGCTTTCTTT
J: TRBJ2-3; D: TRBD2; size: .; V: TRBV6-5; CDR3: CASSTRGGWADTQYF; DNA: TGTGCCAGCAGTACGCGGGGGGGCTGGGCAGATACGCAGTATTTT
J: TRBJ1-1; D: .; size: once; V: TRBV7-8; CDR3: CASSLDGGHTEAFF; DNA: TGTGCCAGCAGCTTAGATGGGGGTCACACTGAAGCTTTCTTT
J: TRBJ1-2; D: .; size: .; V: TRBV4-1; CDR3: CASSQERSGTPYGYTF; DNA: TGCGCCAGCAGCCAAGAACGAAGCGGGACTCCTTATGGCTACACCTTC
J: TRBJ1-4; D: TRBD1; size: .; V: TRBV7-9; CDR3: CASSSQGAFEKLFF; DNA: TGTGCCAGCAGCTCCCAGGGGGCATTCGAAAAACTGTTTTTT
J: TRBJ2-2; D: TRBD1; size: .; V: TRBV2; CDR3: CASSGQGVSTGELFF; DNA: TGTGCCAGCAGCGGGCAGGGGGTGTCCACCGGGGAGCTGTTTTTT
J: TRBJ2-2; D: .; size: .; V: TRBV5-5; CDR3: CASSRPTTGELFF; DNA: TGTGCCAGCAGCCGACCTACCACCGGGGAGCTGTTTTTT
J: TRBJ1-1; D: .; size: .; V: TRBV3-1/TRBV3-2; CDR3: CASSQSGEAFF; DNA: TGTGCCAGCAGCCAATCAGGTGAAGCTTTCTTT
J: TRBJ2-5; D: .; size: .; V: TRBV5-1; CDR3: CASSLTGWETQYF; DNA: TGCGCCAGCAGCTTGACAGGATGGGAGACCCAGTACTTC
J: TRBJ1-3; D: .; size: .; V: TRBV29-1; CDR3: CSVVITSGNTIYF; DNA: TGCAGCGTGGTTATTACCTCTGGAAACACCATATATTTT
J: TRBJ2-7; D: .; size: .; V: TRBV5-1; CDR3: CASSINPTGQTYEQYF; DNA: TGCGCCAGCAGTATTAATCCCACAGGGCAAACCTACGAGCAGTACTTC
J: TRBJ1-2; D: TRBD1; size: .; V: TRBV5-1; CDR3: CASSLGGQGISGYTF; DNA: TGCGCCAGCAGCTTGGGGGGACAGGGGATCAGCGGCTACACCTTC
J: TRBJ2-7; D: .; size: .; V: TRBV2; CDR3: CASRTDSYEQYF; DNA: TGTGCCAGCAGGACAGATTCCTACGAGCAGTACTTC
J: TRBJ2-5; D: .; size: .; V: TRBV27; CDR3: CASSLSAGTETQYF; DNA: TGTGCCAGCAGTTTATCGGCAGGAACGGAGACCCAGTACTTC
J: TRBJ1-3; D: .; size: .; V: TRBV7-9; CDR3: CASSPDGQPIGSGNTIYF; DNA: TGTGCCAGCAGCCCGGATGGACAACCCATTGGATCTGGAAACACCATATATTTT
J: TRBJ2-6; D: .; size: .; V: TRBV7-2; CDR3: CASSSYGANVLTF; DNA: TGTGCCAGCAGCTCATATGGGGCCAACGTCCTGACTTTC
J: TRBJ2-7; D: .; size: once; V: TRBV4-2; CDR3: CASSQDGGRRGRGNYEQYF; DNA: TGTGCCAGCAGCCAAGATGGGGGGCGACGTGGCCGAGGGAACTACGAGCAGTACTTC
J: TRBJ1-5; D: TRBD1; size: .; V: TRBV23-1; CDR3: CASSRKGQGRANQPQHF; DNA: TGCGCCAGCAGCCGAAAGGGACAGGGGAGGGCAAATCAGCCCCAGCATTTT
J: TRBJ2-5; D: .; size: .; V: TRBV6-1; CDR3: CASSDPRGEGGETQYF; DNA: TGTGCCAGCAGTGACCCCAGGGGGGAGGGAGGAGAGACCCAGTACTTC
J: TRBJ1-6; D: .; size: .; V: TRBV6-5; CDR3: CASSYNSYNSPLHF; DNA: TGTGCCAGCAGTTACAACTCCTATAATTCACCCCTCCACTTT
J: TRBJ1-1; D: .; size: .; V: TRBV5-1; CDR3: CASRYLRNTEAFF; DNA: TGCGCCAGCAGGTATTTACGGAACACTGAAGCTTTCTTT
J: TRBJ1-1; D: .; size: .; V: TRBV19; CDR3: CASSMKGGRKAFF; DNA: TGTGCCAGTAGTATGAAAGGGGGAAGGAAAGCTTTCTTT
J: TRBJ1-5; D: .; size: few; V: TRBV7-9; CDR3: CASSSTDLREPQHF; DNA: TGTGCCAGCAGCTCCACAGATCTGCGGGAGCCCCAGCATTTT
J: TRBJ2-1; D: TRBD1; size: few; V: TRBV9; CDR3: CASSGGTGLTYEQFF; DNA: TGTGCCAGCAGCGGAGGGACAGGGCTTACGTATGAGCAGTTCTTC
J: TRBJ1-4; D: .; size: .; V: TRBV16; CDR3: CASSPRWMDEKLFF; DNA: TGTGCCAGCAGCCCCAGGTGGATGGATGAAAAACTGTTTTTT
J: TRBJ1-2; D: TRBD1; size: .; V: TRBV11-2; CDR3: CASSSQGASYGYTF; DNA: TGTGCCAGCAGCTCTCAGGGGGCGAGCTATGGCTACACCTTC
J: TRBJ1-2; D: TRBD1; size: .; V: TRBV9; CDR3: CASSTGGRNYGYTF; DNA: TGTGCCAGCAGCACAGGGGGTAGGAACTATGGCTACACCTTC
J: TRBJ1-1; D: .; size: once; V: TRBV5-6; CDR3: CASSLRTTLSLGGEAFF; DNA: TGTGCCAGCAGCTTGAGGACAACCCTCAGCTTGGGGGGTGAAGCTTTCTTT
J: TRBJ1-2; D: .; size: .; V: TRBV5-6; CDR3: CASSSYTGGANYGYTF; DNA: TGTGCCAGCAGCAGTTACACTGGAGGAGCTAACTATGGCTACACCTTC
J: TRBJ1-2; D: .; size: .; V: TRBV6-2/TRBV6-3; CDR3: CASSYLTGLSYGYTF; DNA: TGTGCCAGCAGTTACCTCACAGGCCTCTCCTATGGCTACACCTTC
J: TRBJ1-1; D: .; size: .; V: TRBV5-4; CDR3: CASSYRDTEAFF; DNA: TGTGCCAGCAGCTACCGGGACACTGAAGCTTTCTTT
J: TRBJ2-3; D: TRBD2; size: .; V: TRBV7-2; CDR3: CASSVEGLAVRADTQYF; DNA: TGTGCCAGCAGCGTAGAAGGACTAGCGGTGAGGGCAGATACGCAGTATTTT
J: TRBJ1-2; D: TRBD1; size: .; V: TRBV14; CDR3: CASSQTSRTGYGYTF; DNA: TGTGCCAGCAGCCAAACTTCCCGGACAGGCTATGGCTACACCTTC
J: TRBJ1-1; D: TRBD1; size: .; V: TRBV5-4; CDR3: CASSDRDRGIEAFF; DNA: TGTGCCAGCAGCGACCGGGACAGGGGAATAGAAGCTTTCTTT
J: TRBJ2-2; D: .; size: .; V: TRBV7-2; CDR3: CASSQGPLTGELFF; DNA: TGTGCCAGCAGCCAGGGACCCTTAACCGGGGAGCTGTTTTTT
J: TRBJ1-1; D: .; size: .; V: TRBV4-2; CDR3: CASSQVQQMNTEAFF; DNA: TGTGCCAGCAGCCAAGTACAACAGATGAACACTGAAGCTTTCTTT
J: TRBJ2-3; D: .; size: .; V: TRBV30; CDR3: CAWSVLGGLDTQYF; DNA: TGTGCCTGGAGTGTACTAGGGGGACTAGATACGCAGTATTTT
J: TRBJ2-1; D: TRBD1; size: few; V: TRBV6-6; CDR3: CASRNLQGNNEQFF; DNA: TGTGCCAGCCGGAACTTACAGGGGAACAATGAGCAGTTCTTC
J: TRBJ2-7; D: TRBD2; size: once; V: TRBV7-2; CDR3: CASSLGGGTHYEQYF; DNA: TGTGCCAGCAGCTTAGGGGGGGGGACTCACTACGAGCAGTACTTC
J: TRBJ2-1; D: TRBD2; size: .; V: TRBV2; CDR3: CASKWTSGGAEQFF; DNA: TGTGCCAGCAAGTGGACTAGCGGGGGGGCTGAGCAGTTCTTC